This TCR beta chain emerged from a study of T cells in localized non-small cell lung cancer. Study-wide results and limits: Adjacent lung was found to contain a median approximately 50 of the top 100 tumor clones. Blood T cell density predicted longer survival; adjacent-lung clonality, shorter. Because only a single region of the tumor was sequenced, heterogeneity remains possible. Uninvolved adjacent lung had the highest recorded T cell clonality, with tumor below it.

Method: immunoSEQ multiplex PCR; TCRdb's copy keeps in-frame clones and lacks some. The table lists around 50,000 clones, roughly four fifths of them singletons, with roughly 21% in the top ten. Details on this clone: What it binds is not known.

The V end was cut by 6 bases, the J end by 5 bases, with 16 bases between. Germline values: CDR1 SGHTA, CDR2 FQGNSA. The CDR3 is 15 amino acids. The sequencing here drew on peripheral blood, taken before any cancer treatment. This receptor was taken from a female donor older than 55 with stage II squamous cell lung carcinoma. The chain combines TRBV7-2 with TRBJ2-2; a possible D gene is TRBD1 (6 bases). CDR3 nucleotide sequence: TGTGCCAGCAGACTAAACAGGGCCCCGACCGGGGAGCTGTTTTTT. This sequence encodes CASRLNRAPTGELFF.